A single sample gave rise to the 5 T cell receptor beta chains below, sequenced in a study of cytomegalovirus exposure and HLA in healthy donors. Both 60 Vbeta primers and 13 Jbeta primers went into the PCR. The protocol was immunoSEQ multiplex PCR, while the TCRdb copy is restricted to in-frame clones and leaves out a portion. There are more than 85,000 clones in the sample; more than 75% occur only once, and more than 3% lies in the top ten. Sequencing input: PBMCs. The receptors were sampled from a woman aged 50 to 60 in good health and CMV-seropositive.

The chain has TRBV7-9 and TRBJ1-4; TRBD1 matches 8 bases. Trimming at V came to 5 bases and at J to 7 bases, leaving 9 bases not matched to a gene. This CDR3 region has 15 residues. Germline V gene sequence: CDR1 SEHNR, CDR2 FQNEAQ (reference sequence). CDR3 amino acids: CASSASQGGGEKLFF. The CDR3 DNA follows: TGTGCCAGCAGCGCGTCACAGGGGGGAGGTGAAAAACTGTTTTTT. Using reference TRBV7-9 and TRBJ1-4 for the parts outside the CDR3, the full variable domain is DTGVSQNPRHKITKRGQNVTFRCDPISEHNRLYWYRQTLGQGPEFLTYFQNEAQLEKSRLLSDRFSAERPKGSFSTLEIQRTEQGDSAMYLCASSASQGGGEKLFFGSGTQLSVL.

The chain joins TRBV14 to TRBJ1-1, with D perhaps TRBD1 (5 bases). V dropped 0 bases and J dropped 4 bases, with 12 bases sitting between them. Germline-derived CDR1 and CDR2 are SGHDN and FVKESK. The CDR3 has 15 residues. The CDR3: CASSQDQGMLTEAFF. CDR3 sequence (DNA): TGTGCCAGCAGCCAAGATCAGGGAATGCTCACTGAAGCTTTCTTT.

The J gene is TRBJ2-5, the V gene TRBV11-2; D unclear. V lost 2 bases to trimming and J lost 1 base, with 8 bases between them. Germline CDR1 and CDR2: SGHAT and FQNNGV. The length of the CDR3 is 14 residues. CDR3 protein: CASSLQAIQETQYF. As DNA, the CDR3 is TGTGCCAGCAGCTTACAGGCTATCCAAGAGACCCAGTACTTC.

This clone was recorded only once. V gene TRBV19 combines with J gene TRBJ2-7; TRBD1 aligns across 7 bases. The CDR3 is made up of 13 amino acids. The junction had 5 bases not matched to a gene; V was cut back by 5 bases and J by 4 bases. From germline, CDR1 is LNHDA and CDR2 SQIVND (reference sequence). For the CDR3, the DNA is TGTGCCAGTAGTCCCGGGACAGTTTACGAGCAGTACTTC. It is translated as CASSPGTVYEQYF.

This chain links TRBV2 with TRBJ2-7; the match to TRBD1 covers 9 bases. The J segment lost 2 bases and the V segment lost 8 bases, leaving 7 bases of the junction unmatched. The CDR3 totals 14 residues. Looked up from germline, CDR1 is SNHLY and CDR2 is FYNNEI. In nucleotides, the CDR3 is TGTGCCAGCGCCCCGGGACAGGGTCCCTACGAGCAGTACTTC. Residues: CASAPGQGPYEQYF.